Shown below are 10 T cell receptor beta chains from a single sample sequenced in a study of cytomegalovirus exposure and HLA in healthy donors listed by TCRdb under 2017. The method behind the library was the immunoSEQ multiplex PCR assay. For the multiplex PCR, a mixture combining 60 forward primers for TCR Vbeta segments and 13 reverse primers for TCR Jbeta segments was used. The table comes from immuneACCESS by way of TCRdb, which keeps in-frame sequences with V and J called. Part of the clones is missing from these tables; in studies checked, under half for an unresolved V gene and the rest for unknown reasons. The sample includes about 90,000 clones, with about 80% observed a single time. The top ten hold under 0.75% of the sample. Input material: PBMCs. These receptors originate from a man under 40 in good health and CMV-seronegative.

This sequence joins TRBV5-1 and TRBJ1-4; TRBD1 is a possible D gene (5 bases). The CDR3 is 19 amino acids. CDR1 and CDR2 from the germline V gene are SGHRS and YFSETQ. Trimming stripped 0 bases from V and 0 bases from J, with 18 bases between. The CDR3: CASSLGRVSRTATNEKLFF. The CDR3 nucleotides read TGCGCCAGCAGCTTGGGCAGGGTATCCCGGACGGCAACTAATGAAAAACTGTTTTTT. The full variable domain, with the rest looked up from reference TRBV5-1 and TRBJ1-4, is KAGVTQTPRYLIKTRGQQVTLSCSPISGHRSVSWYQQTPGQGLQFLFEYFSETQRNKGNFPGRFSGRQFSNSRSEMNVSTLELGDSALYLCASSLGRVSRTATNEKLFFGSGTQLSVL.

This sequence joins TRBV12-5 and TRBJ2-3; D ambiguous. V was pared by 2 bases and J by 6 bases, with 9 bases between. CDR3 size: 13 residues. Germline V gene data show CDR1 as LGHNT and CDR2 as FRNRAP. The CDR3 sequence is CASGLSARDTQYF. The CDR3 DNA reads TGTGCTAGTGGTTTGTCCGCGAGGGATACGCAGTATTTT.

V gene TRBV6-1 combines with J gene TRBJ1-1; D is uncertain. V shed 1 base and J shed 10 bases, with 7 bases lying between them. This CDR3 has 11 amino acids. CDR1 is MNHNS, CDR2 SASEGT, per germline. The CDR3 protein is CASSEVGAAFF. As DNA, the CDR3 is TGTGCCAGCAGTGAAGTGGGAGCAGCTTTCTTT.

The chain combines TRBV5-4 with TRBJ1-1; D unresolved. This CDR3 spans 15 amino acids. CDR1 and CDR2 (germline): SGHNT, YYREEE (reference sequence). The V end was cut by 0 bases, the J end by 0 bases, with 9 bases between. CDR3 sequence: CASSLVQNVNTEAFF. The CDR3 DNA follows: TGTGCCAGCAGCTTGGTGCAGAACGTGAACACTGAAGCTTTCTTT.

The J gene is TRBJ1-2, the V gene TRBV7-9; D is unclear. Germline values: CDR1 SEHNR, CDR2 FQNEAQ (reference sequence). The CDR3 consists of 11 residues. V lost 3 bases and J 7 bases, leaving 6 bases between the germline ends. The CDR3 DNA follows: TGTGCCAGCAGCTTCGGGGTTGGCTACACCTTC. Translated: CASSFGVGYTF.

The chain joins TRBV9 to TRBJ1-2; perhaps TRBD1 as D (6 bases). V was cut by 1 base and J by 4 bases, with 20 bases left in between. Germline-derived CDR1 and CDR2 are SGDLS and YYNGEE. This CDR3 contains 17 residues. The CDR3: CASSVPLGGGRSYGYTF. CDR3 nucleotides: TGTGCCAGCAGCGTACCGTTGGGAGGGGGACGCTCCTATGGCTACACCTTC.

The rearrangement links TRBV11-1 to TRBJ2-7; the D call may be TRBD1 or TRBD2 (6 bases each). The germline V gene has CDR1 SGHAT and CDR2 FQDESV (reference sequence). The V end lost 5 bases, the J end lost 6 bases, and 11 bases lay between the germline ends. The CDR3 has 12 residues. CDR3 nucleotides: TGTGCCAGCAGCCAAGGAGGGGGCGAGCAGTACGTC. The encoded protein is CASSQGGGEQYV.

The V gene is TRBV9, the J gene TRBJ2-3; the D gene is possibly TRBD2 (6 bases). From germline, CDR1 is SGDLS and CDR2 YYNGEE. The CDR3 loop spans 15 amino acids. V was pared by 0 bases and J by 0 bases, with 8 bases between. The DNA for the CDR3 is TGTGCCAGCAGCGTAGCGGGGGTTAGCACAGATACGCAGTATTTT. Its translation is CASSVAGVSTDTQYF.

The V and J genes are TRBV7-8 and TRBJ1-2; D may be TRBD1 (6 bases). Germline CDR1 reads SGHVS; CDR2 reads FQNEAQ. The CDR3 sequence is 15 residues long. Trimming pared 4 bases from V and 7 bases from J, leaving 19 bases between. CDR3 protein: CASSSPAQGITGYTF. CDR3 coding DNA: TGTGCCAGCAGCTCCCCTGCGCAGGGGATTACTGGCTACACCTTC.

This clone was seen a handful of times. The chain couples TRBV27 to TRBJ2-7, with TRBD1 as a possible D gene (6 bases). This CDR3 has 13 amino acids. Trimming took 8 bases from V and 3 from J, leaving 14 bases between them. Germline CDR1 is MNHEY and CDR2 is SMNVEV (reference sequence). The CDR3 DNA reads as TGTGCCAGCCGTGGACAGTTTATCTACGAGCAGTACTTC. Translation gives CASRGQFIYEQYF.